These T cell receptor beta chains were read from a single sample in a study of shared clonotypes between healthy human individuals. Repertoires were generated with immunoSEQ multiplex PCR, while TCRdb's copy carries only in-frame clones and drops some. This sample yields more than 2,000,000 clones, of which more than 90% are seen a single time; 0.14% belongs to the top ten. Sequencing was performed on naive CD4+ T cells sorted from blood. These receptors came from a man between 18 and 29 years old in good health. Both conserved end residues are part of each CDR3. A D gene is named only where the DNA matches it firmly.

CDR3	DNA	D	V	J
CASSLGLEETQYF	TGTGCCAGCAGCTTGGGGTTAGAAGAGACCCAGTACTTC	.	TRBV5-4	TRBJ2-5
CASSSLYEGQGCNEQFF	TGTGCCAGCAGCTCCCTGTACGAAGGGCAGGGGTGCAATGAGCAGTTCTTC	.	TRBV11-1	TRBJ2-1
CAWSVLNTEAFF	TGTGCCTGGAGTGTGCTGAACACTGAAGCTTTCTTT	.	TRBV30	TRBJ1-1
CASSEYTGGSGELFF	TGTGCCAGCAGTGAATATACCGGGGGAAGCGGGGAGCTGTTTTTT	.	TRBV25-1	TRBJ2-2
CASSPSVDSPLHF	TGTGCCAGCTCACCATCGGTAGATTCACCCCTCCACTTT	.	TRBV18	TRBJ1-6
CAWSRLGGETQYF	TGTGCCTGGAGTAGGCTAGGAGGGGAGACCCAGTACTTC	.	TRBV30	TRBJ2-5
CASSQDRGGGYNEQFF	TGCGCCAGCAGCCAAGATCGGGGCGGGGGCTACAATGAGCAGTTCTTC	TRBD2	TRBV4-1	TRBJ2-1
CASNRVDNQPQHF	TGTGCCAGTAACAGGGTGGACAATCAGCCCCAGCATTTT	.	TRBV19	TRBJ1-5
CASSANKDWTEAFF	TGTGCCAGCAGCGCGAATAAAGATTGGACTGAAGCTTTCTTT	.	TRBV9	TRBJ1-1
CAISGSQSSGANVLTF	TGTGCCATCAGTGGGAGCCAAAGCTCTGGGGCCAACGTCCTGACTTTC	.	TRBV10-3	TRBJ2-6
CASSPRDVRTGELFF	TGTGCTAGCAGCCCGCGGGACGTGAGGACCGGGGAGCTGTTTTTT	.	TRBV7-7	TRBJ2-2
CASSLQGGYSNQPQHF	TGTGCCAGCAGCTTGCAAGGGGGGTATAGCAATCAGCCCCAGCATTTT	.	TRBV5-4	TRBJ1-5
CASSSAGGVKRSPLHF	TGTGCCAGCAGCTCCGCAGGGGGCGTTAAGAGATCACCCCTCCACTTT	TRBD1	TRBV5-4	TRBJ1-6
CASCPGEVGEQYF	TGTGCCAGCTGCCCGGGGGAGGTGGGCGAGCAGTACTTC	.	TRBV2	TRBJ2-7
CASSPNTQETQYF	TGTGCCAGCTCACCAAACACCCAAGAGACCCAGTACTTC	.	TRBV18	TRBJ2-5
CASSTSGSGNTIYF	TGTGCCAGCTCTACCTCGGGGTCTGGAAACACCATATATTTT	.	TRBV18	TRBJ1-3
CASSLGRTSTDTQYF	TGTGCCAGCAGCTTAGGCAGGACTAGCACAGATACGCAGTATTTT	.	TRBV7-9	TRBJ2-3
CASSLRDRALNEQFF	TGTGCCAGCAGCCTCCGGGACAGGGCCCTCAATGAGCAGTTCTTC	.	TRBV21-1	TRBJ2-1
CASSQDLNYGYTF	TGCGCCAGCAGCCAAGATTTAAACTATGGCTACACCTTC	.	TRBV4-3	TRBJ1-2
CASSLNGFDGELFF	TGTGCCAGCAGCTTGAATGGCTTCGACGGGGAGCTGTTTTTT	.	TRBV11-3	TRBJ2-2
CAWLKTGGSSYNSPLHF	TGTGCCTGGCTTAAGACAGGGGGTTCTTCCTATAATTCACCCCTCCACTTT	TRBD1	TRBV30	TRBJ1-6
CASSLEGTGKTYEQYF	TGCGCCAGCAGCTTAGAGGGGACAGGGAAAACCTACGAGCAGTACTTC	TRBD1	TRBV5-1	TRBJ2-7